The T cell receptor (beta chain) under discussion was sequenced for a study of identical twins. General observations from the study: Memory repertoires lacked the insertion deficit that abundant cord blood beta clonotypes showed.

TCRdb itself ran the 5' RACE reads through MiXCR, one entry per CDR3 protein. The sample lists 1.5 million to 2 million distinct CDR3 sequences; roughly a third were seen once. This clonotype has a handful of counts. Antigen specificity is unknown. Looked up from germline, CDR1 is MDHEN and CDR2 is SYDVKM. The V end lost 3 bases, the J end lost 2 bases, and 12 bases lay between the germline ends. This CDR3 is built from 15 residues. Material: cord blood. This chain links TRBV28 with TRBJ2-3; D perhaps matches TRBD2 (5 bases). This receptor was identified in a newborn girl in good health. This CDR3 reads CASSFSGIHTDTQYF. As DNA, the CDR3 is TGTGCCAGCAGTTTCTCCGGGATTCACACAGATACGCAGTATTTT.